Listed here are 24 T cell receptor beta chains from one sample, sequenced in a study of regulatory T cells in long-lasting Graves disease (dated by TCRdb to the early 2020s). Library preparation employed multiplex PCR. The instrument given in TCRdb is Illumina HiSeq 4000. CDR3 regions were amplified by Arm-PCR with iRepertoire HTBI primers to construct TCR beta libraries. TCRdb passed the public sequencing reads through fastp at Q25 and MiXCR, retaining productive beta sequences. Identical CDR3 protein sequences are pooled into one entry, listed with their most common genes and DNA. The sample table lists approximately 490,000 distinct CDR3 sequences, 16% of them with a count of one. About 12% of the sample belongs to the ten largest clones. The time point label here, explained by the study, means: newly diagnosed GD, antithyroid drugs for less than 3 months. RNA was extracted from PBMCs in TRIzol for both TCR sequencing and RNA sequencing.

These data were also filed under a second study, of T cells in Graves' hyperthyroidism and ophthalmopathy.

The sample consisted of peripheral blood mononuclear cells (PBMCs), taken at new diagnosis, from a patient treated with antithyroid drugs. The receptor source for this set is a man aged 35 to 55 with Graves disease. Donor details come from another sample of the same person, matched by shared clones.

J is TRBJ2-5 and V is TRBV7-2, with 9 bases lining up with TRBD2. Germline CDR1 reads SGHTA; CDR2 reads FQGNSA. J gave up 4 bases and V 5 bases, and 5 bases lay outside the gene matches. This CDR3 region has 14 residues. Here the CDR3 reads CASSGTSFGETQYF. CDR3 DNA sequence: TGTGCCAGCAGCGGGACTAGCTTTGGAGAGACCCAGTACTTC.

J is TRBJ2-1 and V is TRBV7-2; 7 bases are a match to TRBD2. J gave up 7 bases and V 6 bases, and 9 bases lay outside the gene matches. The CDR3 consists of 14 residues. The germline V gene encodes CDR1 SGHTA and CDR2 FQGNSA. CDR3 nucleotides: TGTGCCAGCAGTCCGCGGGAGTTGAGAAATGAGCAGTTCTTC. The encoded protein is CASSPRELRNEQFF.

The V gene is TRBV5-1, the J gene TRBJ1-1, with D unresolved. The germline CDR1 and CDR2 sequences are SGHRS and YFSETQ. V was cut by 5 bases and J by 10 bases, with 12 bases left in between. This CDR3 has 11 amino acids. CDR3 nucleotides: TGCGCCAGCAGGCTTATTCTTGGAGCTTTCTTT. Translated: CASRLILGAFF.

At least ten counts were recorded for this clonotype. The genes are TRBV20-1 and TRBJ1-6, with unresolved D. The CDR3 contains 15 residues. CDR1 DFQATT and CDR2 SNEGSKA come from the germline V gene (reference sequence). The V end was cut by 0 bases, the J end by 6 bases, with 12 bases between. This CDR3 reads CSARDGSESNSPLHF. The CDR3 bases are TGCAGTGCTAGAGATGGCAGCGAAAGTAATTCACCCCTCCACTTT.

This clonotype appeared many times. The chain couples TRBV11-2 to TRBJ2-1; D might be TRBD2 (5 bases). The V gene's germline CDR1 is SGHAT and CDR2 FQNNGV. The CDR3 length is 13 residues. The ends were cut back, 5 bases at V and 8 bases at J, with 13 bases in the middle. In DNA form, the CDR3 reads TGTGCCAGCAGCCACCAACTAGTCGATGAGCAGTTCTTC. It specifies CASSHQLVDEQFF.

This clonotype was counted ten times or more. The chain combines TRBV2 with TRBJ1-5; D is perhaps TRBD1 (6 bases). Germline V gene data show CDR1 as SNHLY and CDR2 as FYNNEI. Trimming removed 6 bases at V and 1 base at J, with 13 bases between. The CDR3 sequence is 15 residues long. Written as DNA, the CDR3 is TGTGCCAGCAGAGAACAGGGATTGAGCAATCAGCCCCAGCATTTT. Protein: CASREQGLSNQPQHF.

This clonotype was counted at least ten times. The V and J genes are TRBV2 and TRBJ2-7; D is possibly TRBD1 (5 bases). CDR3 length equals 12 residues. V lost 6 bases and J 3 bases, leaving 9 bases between the germline ends. Germline V CDR1 and CDR2: SNHLY, FYNNEI. The CDR3 DNA sequence: TGTGCCAGCAGCGGCAGGGTCTACGAGCAGTACTTC. Amino acid sequence: CASSGRVYEQYF.

This clonotype was seen repeatedly, ten times or more. The chain employs TRBV2 and TRBJ2-4; weak D call: TRBD2 (5 bases). The J call could be wrong; TRBJ2-5 is a better fit for the DNA end. Germline CDR1 reads SNHLY; CDR2 reads FYNNEI. This CDR3 has 13 residues. The CDR3 bases are TGTGCCAGCAGGGAGGCAACCCCAAAGACCCAGTACTTC. Protein: CASREATPKTQYF.

There are a few counts of this clonotype. V usage is TRBV6-1 and J usage is TRBJ2-7, with 8 bases lining up with TRBD2. Trimming cost V 6 bases and J 4 bases; bases outside gene matches: 14. The germline CDR1 and CDR2 sequences are MNHNS and SASEGT. This CDR3 has 16 residues. As DNA, the CDR3 is TGTGCCAGCAGGCCCAGGGGAGGACTAGCTTTGTACGAGCAGTACTTC. This codes for CASRPRGGLALYEQYF.

The V call is TRBV12-3 or TRBV12-4, the J call TRBJ2-5; maybe TRBD1 (7 bases). Trimming pared 5 bases from V and 6 bases from J, leaving 13 bases between. This CDR3 is built from 13 residues. The CDR3 DNA is TGTGCCAGCAGTACGACAGGGAGGCAGACCCAGTACTTC. It codes for CASSTTGRQTQYF.

The V and J genes are TRBV19 and TRBJ2-4, with D unresolved. CDR1 LNHDA and CDR2 SQIVND come from the germline V gene (reference sequence). The V and J ends lost 5 bases and 1 base respectively, with 15 bases between them. The CDR3 spans 16 residues. Here the CDR3 DNA reads TGTGCCAGTAGTGACCAGGCCCACGGGGCCAAAAACATTCAGTACTTC. This encodes CASSDQAHGAKNIQYF.

This clonotype was detected ten times or more. The J gene is TRBJ2-7, the V gene TRBV28, with TRBD1 matching 9 bases. This CDR3 spans 14 amino acids. Germline V gene data show CDR1 as MDHEN and CDR2 as SYDVKM. The V gene end was trimmed by 7 bases and the J gene end by 4 bases; junction bases not matched to a gene: 8. The CDR3 coding sequence is TGTGCCAGCACCCTTGGGACAGGGTGGTACGAGCAGTACTTC. It translates to CASTLGTGWYEQYF.

This clonotype was seen ten or more times. This chain uses TRBV18 with TRBJ2-7, with 7 bases fitting TRBD1. The J segment lost 3 bases and the V segment lost 8 bases, leaving 7 bases of the junction unmatched. In germline, CDR1 is KGHSH, CDR2 LQKENI. The CDR3 is 13 amino acids. This chain's CDR3 is CASSPRDSYEQYF. The CDR3 DNA is TGTGCCAGCAGCCCCCGGGACAGCTACGAGCAGTACTTC. Using reference TRBV18 and TRBJ2-7 for the parts outside the CDR3, the full variable domain is NAGVMQNPRHLVRRRGQEARLRCSPMKGHSHVYWYRQLPEEGLKFMVYLQKENIIDESGMPKERFSAEFPKEGPSILRIQQVVRGDSAAYFCASSPRDSYEQYFGPGTRLTVT.

The chain carries TRBV12-3 or TRBV12-4 and TRBJ2-1; D possibly corresponds to TRBD2 (5 bases). The V and J ends lost 6 bases and 10 bases respectively, with 16 bases between them. There are 13 residues in the CDR3. The CDR3: CASRWTVFGEQFF. The CDR3 nucleotides read TGTGCCAGCAGGTGGACTGTGTTTGGAGAGCAGTTCTTC.

This clonotype has ten or more counts. CDR3 loop: CASSPQPQETQYF. CDR3 DNA: TGTGCCAGCAGTCCTCAGCCACAAGAGACCCAGTACTTC. The rearrangement joins TRBV6-4 to TRBJ2-5; D uncertain. The germline gives CDR1 MRHNA, CDR2 SNTAGT. This CDR3 is 13 amino acids long. V lost 5 bases and J 2 bases, leaving 9 bases between the germline ends.

This clonotype was detected many times. The V gene is TRBV27, the J gene TRBJ1-1; 7 nucleotides line up with TRBD1. Germline CDR1 reads MNHEY; CDR2 reads SMNVEV (reference sequence). V was pared by 5 bases and J by 2 bases, with 8 bases of the junction left unmatched. This CDR3 contains 15 residues. The CDR3 region is CASSDLTGRNTEAFF. CDR3 nucleotide sequence: TGTGCCAGCAGTGATCTGACAGGGCGTAACACTGAAGCTTTCTTT.

V and J are TRBV6-2 or TRBV6-3 and TRBJ2-1, with 10 bases matching TRBD2. The V and J ends lost 7 bases and 2 bases, in that order; junction bases with no gene match: 11. The CDR3 runs to 17 residues. Germline values: CDR1 MNHEY, CDR2 SVGEGT. CDR3 protein: CASTPGSSGRAYNEQFF. DNA for the CDR3: TGTGCCAGCACTCCAGGGTCCAGCGGGAGGGCCTACAATGAGCAGTTCTTC.

This clonotype was detected many times. This chain links TRBV5-1 with TRBJ2-7; no clear D gene. Trimming removed 0 bases at V and 4 bases at J, with 8 bases between. This CDR3 comprises 13 residues. Germline V gene data show CDR1 as SGHRS and CDR2 as YFSETQ. CDR3 in amino acids: CASSLERFYEQYF. The CDR3 DNA sequence: TGCGCCAGCAGCTTGGAACGTTTTTACGAGCAGTACTTC.

This clonotype was seen at least ten times. This sequence joins TRBV12-3 or TRBV12-4 and TRBJ2-5; D may correspond to TRBD1 or TRBD2 (5 bases each). Trimming cost V 2 bases and J 5 bases, with 12 bases left between them. The CDR3 length is 14 residues. CDR3 DNA: TGTGCCAGCAGTTTACAGGGCTGGAGGGAGACCCAGTACTTC. Residues: CASSLQGWRETQYF.

The sample holds many counts of this clonotype. This chain links TRBV12-3 or TRBV12-4 with TRBJ1-1; TRBD1 matches 10 bases. The CDR3 length is 15 residues. V was pared by 6 bases and J by 0 bases, with 4 bases of the junction left unmatched. This CDR3 reads CASRGTGVMNTEAFF. In DNA form, the CDR3 reads TGTGCCAGCAGGGGGACAGGGGTCATGAACACTGAAGCTTTCTTT.

This clonotype was seen many times. The CDR3 region is CASSLILTSGSLDEQFF. CDR3 coding DNA: TGTGCCAGCAGTCTCATCCTAACTAGCGGGAGTTTGGATGAGCAGTTCTTC. The J gene is TRBJ2-1, the V gene TRBV6-2 or TRBV6-3, with TRBD2 identical over 11 bases. The length of the CDR3 is 17 residues. The ends lost 5 bases at V and 8 bases at J; junction bases unmatched: 14. Germline CDR1 MNHEY, CDR2 SVGEGT.

This clonotype was seen ten or more times. This chain uses TRBV28 with TRBJ2-5; tentative D call: TRBD2 (6 bases). V dropped 6 bases and J dropped 2 bases, with 16 bases sitting between them. The V gene's germline CDR1 is MDHEN and CDR2 SYDVKM. The CDR3 extends over 15 amino acids. The CDR3 DNA reads TGTGCCAGCAGCCTTAATCGGGGGAGGCAAGAGACCCAGTACTTC. It translates to CASSLNRGRQETQYF.

The table lists this clonotype with many counts. The chain couples TRBV7-2 to TRBJ2-5; D is perhaps TRBD1 (5 bases). Trimming took 5 bases from V and 11 from J, leaving 12 bases between them. There are 11 residues in the CDR3. Germline CDR1 reads SGHTA; CDR2 reads FQGNSA. The CDR3 loop is CASSPRGPQYF. CDR3 DNA: TGTGCCAGCAGCCCTAGGGGTCCTCAGTACTTC.

A word on this clonotype: This may be a read error, as it is one base from a much larger clone. The gene calls are TRBV2 and TRBJ1-2; no reliable D call. CDR1 is SNHLY, CDR2 FYNNEI, per germline. V was pared by 6 bases and J by 3 bases, with 8 bases between. This CDR3 has 12 amino acids. The CDR3 here is CASRDQDYGYTF. The CDR3 DNA reads as TGTGCCAGCAGGGACCAGGACTATGGCTACACCTTC.